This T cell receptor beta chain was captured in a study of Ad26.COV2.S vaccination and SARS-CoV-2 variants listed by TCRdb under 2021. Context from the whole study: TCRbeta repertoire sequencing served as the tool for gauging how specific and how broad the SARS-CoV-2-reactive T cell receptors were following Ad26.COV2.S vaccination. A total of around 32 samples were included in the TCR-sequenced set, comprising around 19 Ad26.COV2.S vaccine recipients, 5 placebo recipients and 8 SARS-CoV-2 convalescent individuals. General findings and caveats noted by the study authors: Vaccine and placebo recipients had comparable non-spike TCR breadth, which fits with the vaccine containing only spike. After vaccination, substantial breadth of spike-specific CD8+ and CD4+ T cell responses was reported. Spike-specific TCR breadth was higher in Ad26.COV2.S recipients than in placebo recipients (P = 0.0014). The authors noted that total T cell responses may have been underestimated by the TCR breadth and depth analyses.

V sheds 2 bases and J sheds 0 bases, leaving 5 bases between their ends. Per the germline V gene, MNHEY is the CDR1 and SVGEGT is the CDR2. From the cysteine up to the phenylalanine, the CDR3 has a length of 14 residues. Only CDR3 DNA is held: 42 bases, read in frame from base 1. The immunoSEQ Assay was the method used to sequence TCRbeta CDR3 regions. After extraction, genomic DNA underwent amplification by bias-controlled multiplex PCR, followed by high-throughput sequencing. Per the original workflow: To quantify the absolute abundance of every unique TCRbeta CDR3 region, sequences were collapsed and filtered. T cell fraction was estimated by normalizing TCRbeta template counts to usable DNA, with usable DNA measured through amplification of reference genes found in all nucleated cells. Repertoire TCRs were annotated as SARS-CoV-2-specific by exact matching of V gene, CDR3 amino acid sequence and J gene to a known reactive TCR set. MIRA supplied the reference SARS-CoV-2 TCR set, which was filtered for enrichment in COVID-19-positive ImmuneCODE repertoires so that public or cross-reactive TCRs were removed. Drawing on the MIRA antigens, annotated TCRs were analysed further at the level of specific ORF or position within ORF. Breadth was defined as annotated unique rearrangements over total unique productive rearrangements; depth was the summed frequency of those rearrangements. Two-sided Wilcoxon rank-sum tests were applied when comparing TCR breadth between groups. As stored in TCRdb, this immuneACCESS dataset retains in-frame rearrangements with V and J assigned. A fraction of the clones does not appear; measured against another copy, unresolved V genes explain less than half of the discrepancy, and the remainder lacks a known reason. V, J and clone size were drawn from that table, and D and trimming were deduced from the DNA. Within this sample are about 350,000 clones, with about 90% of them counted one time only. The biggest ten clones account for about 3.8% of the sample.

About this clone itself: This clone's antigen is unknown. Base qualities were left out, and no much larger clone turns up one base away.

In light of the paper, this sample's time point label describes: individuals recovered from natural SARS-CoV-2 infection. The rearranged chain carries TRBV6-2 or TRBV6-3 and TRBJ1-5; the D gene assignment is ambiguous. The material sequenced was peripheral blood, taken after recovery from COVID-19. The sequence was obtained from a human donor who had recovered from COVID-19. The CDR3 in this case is CASSYSSSNQPQHF. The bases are TGTGCCAGCAGTTACAGCAGTAGCAATCAGCCCCAGCATTTT.